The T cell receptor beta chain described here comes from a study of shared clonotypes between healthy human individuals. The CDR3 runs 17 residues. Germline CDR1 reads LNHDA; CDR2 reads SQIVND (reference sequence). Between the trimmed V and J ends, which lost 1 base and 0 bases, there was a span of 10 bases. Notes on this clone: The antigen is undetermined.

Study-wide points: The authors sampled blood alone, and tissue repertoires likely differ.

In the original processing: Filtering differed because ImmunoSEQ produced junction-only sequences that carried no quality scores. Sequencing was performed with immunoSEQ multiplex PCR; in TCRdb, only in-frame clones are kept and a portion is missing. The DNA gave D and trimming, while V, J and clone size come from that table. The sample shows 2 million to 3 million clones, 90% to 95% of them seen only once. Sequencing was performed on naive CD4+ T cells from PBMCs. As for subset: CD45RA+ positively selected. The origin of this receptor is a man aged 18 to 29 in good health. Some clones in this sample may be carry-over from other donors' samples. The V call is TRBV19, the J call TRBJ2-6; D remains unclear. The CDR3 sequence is CASSIAGLGSGANVLTF. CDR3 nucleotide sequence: TGTGCCAGTAGTATAGCGGGCTTGGGCTCTGGGGCCAACGTCCTGACTTTC.